Detailed here is one TCR beta chain. Each CDR3 protein is one row after TCRdb ran MiXCR on the RT-PCR reads. The table has 650,000 to 800,000 distinct CDR3 sequences, over 11% seen once. Germline V lookup: CDR1 SGHRS, CDR2 YFSETQ. V dropped 0 bases and J dropped 2 bases, with 9 bases sitting between them. The CDR3 extends over 15 amino acids. The record originates from a study of response to subunit inactivated influenza vaccine. Here the sequenced sample was PBMCs from blood, taken less than 15 days before vaccination. The chain has TRBV5-1 and TRBJ2-4; no definite D call. The sequence came from a man in his fifties or sixties who received an inactivated influenza vaccine. CDR3 loop: CASSLVLGPKNIQYF. CDR3 DNA sequence: TGCGCCAGCAGCTTGGTGTTAGGACCCAAAAACATTCAGTACTTC.